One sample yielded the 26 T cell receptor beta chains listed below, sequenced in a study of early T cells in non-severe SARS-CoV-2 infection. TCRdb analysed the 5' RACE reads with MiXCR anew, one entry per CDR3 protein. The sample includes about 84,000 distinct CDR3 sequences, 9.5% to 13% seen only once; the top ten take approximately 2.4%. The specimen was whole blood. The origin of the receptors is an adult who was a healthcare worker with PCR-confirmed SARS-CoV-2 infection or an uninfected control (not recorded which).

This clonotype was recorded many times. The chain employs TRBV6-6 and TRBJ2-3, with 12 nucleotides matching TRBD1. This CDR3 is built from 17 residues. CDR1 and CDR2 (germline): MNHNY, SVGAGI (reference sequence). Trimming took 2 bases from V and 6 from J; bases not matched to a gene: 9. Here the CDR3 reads CASSYTGTGGIWDTQYF. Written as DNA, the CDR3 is TGTGCCAGCAGTTACACCGGGACAGGGGGCATTTGGGATACGCAGTATTTT.

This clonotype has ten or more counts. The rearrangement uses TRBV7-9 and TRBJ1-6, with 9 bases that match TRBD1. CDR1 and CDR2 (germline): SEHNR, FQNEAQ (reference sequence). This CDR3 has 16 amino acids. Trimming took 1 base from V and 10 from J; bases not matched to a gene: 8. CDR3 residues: CASSLGRTGADSPLHF. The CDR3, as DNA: TGTGCCAGCAGCTTAGGCCGGACAGGGGCGGACTCACCCCTCCACTTT.

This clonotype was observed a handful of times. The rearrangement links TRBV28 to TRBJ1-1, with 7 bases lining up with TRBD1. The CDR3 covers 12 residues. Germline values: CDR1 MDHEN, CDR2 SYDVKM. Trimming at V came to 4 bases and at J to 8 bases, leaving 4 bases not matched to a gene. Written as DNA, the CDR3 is TGTGCCAGCAGTTCCCGACAGGGCGAAGCTTTCTTT. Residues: CASSSRQGEAFF.

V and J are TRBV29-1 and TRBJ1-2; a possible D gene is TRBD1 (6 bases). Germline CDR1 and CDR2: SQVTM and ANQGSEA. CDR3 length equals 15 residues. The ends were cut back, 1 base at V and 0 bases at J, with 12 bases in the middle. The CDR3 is CSVEGTVASNYGYTF. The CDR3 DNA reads TGCAGCGTTGAAGGGACAGTGGCTTCTAACTATGGCTACACCTTC.

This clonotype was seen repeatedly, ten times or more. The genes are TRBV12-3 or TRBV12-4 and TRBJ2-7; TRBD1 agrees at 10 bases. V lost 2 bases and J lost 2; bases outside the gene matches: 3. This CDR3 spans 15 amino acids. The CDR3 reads CASSLRGQGAYEQYF. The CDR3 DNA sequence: TGTGCCAGCAGTTTAAGAGGACAGGGGGCCTACGAGCAGTACTTC.

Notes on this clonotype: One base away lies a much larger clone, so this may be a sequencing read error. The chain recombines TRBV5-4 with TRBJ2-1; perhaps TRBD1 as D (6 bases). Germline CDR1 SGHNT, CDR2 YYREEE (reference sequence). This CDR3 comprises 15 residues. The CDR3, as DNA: TGTACCAGCAGCTTGCGCAGGGGAAGTCACAATGAGCAGTTCTTC. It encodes CTSSLRRGSHNEQFF.

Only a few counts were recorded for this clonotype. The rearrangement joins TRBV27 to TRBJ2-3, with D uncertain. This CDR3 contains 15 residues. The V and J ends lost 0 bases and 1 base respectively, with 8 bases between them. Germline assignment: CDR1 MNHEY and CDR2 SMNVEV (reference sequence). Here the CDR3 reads CASSLSTAGTDTQYF. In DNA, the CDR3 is TGTGCCAGCAGTTTATCAACAGCTGGCACAGATACGCAGTATTTT.

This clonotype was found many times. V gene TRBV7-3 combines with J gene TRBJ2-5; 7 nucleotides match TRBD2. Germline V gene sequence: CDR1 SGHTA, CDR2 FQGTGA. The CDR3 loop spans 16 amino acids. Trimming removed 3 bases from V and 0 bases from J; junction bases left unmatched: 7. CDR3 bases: TGTGCCAGCAGCTTGAGAGGGAGGGGTTACCAAGAGACCCAGTACTTC. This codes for CASSLRGRGYQETQYF.

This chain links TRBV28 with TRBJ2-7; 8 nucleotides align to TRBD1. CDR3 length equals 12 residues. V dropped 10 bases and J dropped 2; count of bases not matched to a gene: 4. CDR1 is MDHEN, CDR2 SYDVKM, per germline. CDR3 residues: CATRQGTYEQYF. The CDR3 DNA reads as TGTGCCACCAGACAGGGGACCTACGAGCAGTACTTC.

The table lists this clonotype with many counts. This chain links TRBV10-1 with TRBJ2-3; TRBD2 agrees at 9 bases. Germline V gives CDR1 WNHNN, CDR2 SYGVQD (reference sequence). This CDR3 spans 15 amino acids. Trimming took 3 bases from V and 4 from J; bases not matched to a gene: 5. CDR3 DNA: TGCGCCAGCAGTGATGCCCAGCGGGAGGCAGATACGCAGTATTTT. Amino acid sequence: CASSDAQREADTQYF.

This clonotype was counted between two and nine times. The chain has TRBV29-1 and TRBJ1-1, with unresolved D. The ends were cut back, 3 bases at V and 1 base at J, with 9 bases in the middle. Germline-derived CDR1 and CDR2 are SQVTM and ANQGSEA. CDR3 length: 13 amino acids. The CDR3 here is CSVDADPNTEAFF. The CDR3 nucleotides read TGCAGCGTTGATGCGGATCCGAACACTGAAGCTTTCTTT.

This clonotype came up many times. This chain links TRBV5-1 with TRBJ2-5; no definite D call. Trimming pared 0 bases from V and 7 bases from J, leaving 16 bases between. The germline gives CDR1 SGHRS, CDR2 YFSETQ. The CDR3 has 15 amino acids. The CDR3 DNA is TGCGCCAGCAGCTTGGAGTGGGGTGGTGGATGGACCCAGTACTTC. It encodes CASSLEWGGGWTQYF.

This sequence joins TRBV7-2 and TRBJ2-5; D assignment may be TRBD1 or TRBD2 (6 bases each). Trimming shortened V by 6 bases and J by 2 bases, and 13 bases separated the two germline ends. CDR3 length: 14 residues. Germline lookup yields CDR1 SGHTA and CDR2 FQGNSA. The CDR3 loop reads CASRRDILQETQYF. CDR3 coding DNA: TGTGCCAGCAGGCGGGACATCCTACAAGAGACCCAGTACTTC.

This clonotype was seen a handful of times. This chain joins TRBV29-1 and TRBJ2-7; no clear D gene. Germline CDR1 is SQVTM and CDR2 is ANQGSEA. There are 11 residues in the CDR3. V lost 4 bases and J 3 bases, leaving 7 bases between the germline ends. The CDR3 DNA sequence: TGCAGCGTTGGCAGTCTCTACGAGCAGTACTTC. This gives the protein CSVGSLYEQYF.

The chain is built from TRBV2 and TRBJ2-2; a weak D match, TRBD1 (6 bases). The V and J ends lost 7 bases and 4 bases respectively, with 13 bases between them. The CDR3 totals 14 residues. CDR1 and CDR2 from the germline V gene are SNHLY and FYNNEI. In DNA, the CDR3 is TGTGCCAGCAACGCGCTCAGGGGCACCGGGGAGCTGTTTTTT. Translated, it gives CASNALRGTGELFF.

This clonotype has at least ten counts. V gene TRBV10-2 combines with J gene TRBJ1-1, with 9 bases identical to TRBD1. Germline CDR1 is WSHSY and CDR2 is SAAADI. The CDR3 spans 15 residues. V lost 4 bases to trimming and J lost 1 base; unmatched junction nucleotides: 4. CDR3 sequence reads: CASSVLTGGNTEAFF. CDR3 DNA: TGCGCCAGCAGTGTATTGACAGGGGGGAACACTGAAGCTTTCTTT.

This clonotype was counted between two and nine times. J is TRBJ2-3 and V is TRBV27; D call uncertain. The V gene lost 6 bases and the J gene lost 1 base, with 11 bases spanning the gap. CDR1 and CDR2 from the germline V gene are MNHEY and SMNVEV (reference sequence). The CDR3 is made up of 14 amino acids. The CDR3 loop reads CASRRLSRTDTQYF. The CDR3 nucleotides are TGTGCCAGCAGGCGCTTGTCTCGCACAGATACGCAGTATTTT.

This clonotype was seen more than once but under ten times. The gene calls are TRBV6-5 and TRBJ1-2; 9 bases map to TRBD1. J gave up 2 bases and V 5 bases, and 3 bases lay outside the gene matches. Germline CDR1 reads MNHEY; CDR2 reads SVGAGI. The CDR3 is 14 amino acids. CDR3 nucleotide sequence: TGTGCCAGCAGTGGCGGACAGGGGAACTATGGCTACACCTTC. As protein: CASSGGQGNYGYTF.

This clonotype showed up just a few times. The CDR3 DNA reads TGCAGTGCTCCTCCCCGGGGGGTCCACACTGAAGCTTTCTTT. Its protein product is CSAPPRGVHTEAFF. This chain links TRBV20-1 with TRBJ1-1; D might be TRBD1 (5 bases). The length of the CDR3 is 14 residues. Trimming removed 5 bases from V and 3 bases from J, with 16 bases in between. Per the germline V gene, CDR1 is DFQATT and CDR2 is SNEGSKA (reference sequence).

CDR3 sequence reads: CASSLVLAGGETQYF. CDR3 bases: TGCGCCAGCAGCTTGGTCCTAGCGGGGGGAGAGACCCAGTACTTC. This chain links TRBV5-1 with TRBJ2-5; 11 bases line up with TRBD2. The CDR3 runs to 15 residues. Germline V gene lookup returns CDR1 SGHRS and CDR2 YFSETQ. V lost 0 bases, J lost 4 bases, and 2 bases stayed unmatched.

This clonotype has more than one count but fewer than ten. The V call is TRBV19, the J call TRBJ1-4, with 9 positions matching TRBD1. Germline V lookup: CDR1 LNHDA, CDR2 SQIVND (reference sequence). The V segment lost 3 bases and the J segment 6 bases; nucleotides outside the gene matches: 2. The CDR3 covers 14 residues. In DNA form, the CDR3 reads TGTGCCAGTAGTATCCGGGACAGGGATGAAAAACTGTTTTTT. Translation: CASSIRDRDEKLFF. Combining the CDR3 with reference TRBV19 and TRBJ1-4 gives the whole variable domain DGGITQSPKYLFRKEGQNVTLSCEQNLNHDAMYWYRQDPGQGLRLIYYSQIVNDFQKGDIAEGYSVSREKKESFPLTVTSAQKNPTAFYLCASSIRDRDEKLFFGSGTQLSVL.

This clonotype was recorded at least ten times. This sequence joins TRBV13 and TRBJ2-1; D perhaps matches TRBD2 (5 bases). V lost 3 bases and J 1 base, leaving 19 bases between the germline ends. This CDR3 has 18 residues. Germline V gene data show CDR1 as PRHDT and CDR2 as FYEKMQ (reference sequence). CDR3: CASSFSLPVGVSYNEQFF. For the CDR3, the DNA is TGTGCCAGCAGCTTCTCGCTCCCCGTGGGAGTTTCCTACAATGAGCAGTTCTTC.

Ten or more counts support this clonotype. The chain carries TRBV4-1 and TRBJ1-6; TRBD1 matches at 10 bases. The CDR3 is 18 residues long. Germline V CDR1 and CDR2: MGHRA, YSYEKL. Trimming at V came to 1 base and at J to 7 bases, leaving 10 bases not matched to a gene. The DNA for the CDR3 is TGCGCCAGCAGCCAAGTCCGAGGGACAGGGGCGCAAAATTCACCCCTCCACTTT. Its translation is CASSQVRGTGAQNSPLHF.

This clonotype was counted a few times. CDR3 nucleotides: TGTGCCAGCAGTGAATGGAGGGGAGGACAGCCCCAGCATTTT. Translation: CASSEWRGGQPQHF. J is TRBJ1-5 and V is TRBV2; maybe TRBD1 (5 bases). Germline V gives CDR1 SNHLY, CDR2 FYNNEI. V gave up 2 bases and J gave up 7 bases, with 12 bases separating them. The CDR3 totals 14 residues. The whole variable domain, remainder taken from reference TRBV2 and TRBJ1-5, is EPEVTQTPSHQVTQMGQEVILRCVPISNHLYFYWYRQILGQKVEFLVSFYNNEISEKSEIFDDQFSVERPDGSNFTLKIRSTKLEDSAMYFCASSEWRGGQPQHFGDGTRLSIL.

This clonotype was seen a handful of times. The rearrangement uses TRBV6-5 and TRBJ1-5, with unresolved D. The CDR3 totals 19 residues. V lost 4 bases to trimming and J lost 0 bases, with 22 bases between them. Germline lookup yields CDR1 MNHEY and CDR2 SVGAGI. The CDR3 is CASSSLMGSGGVSNQPQHF. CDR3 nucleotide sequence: TGTGCCAGCAGTTCACTCATGGGATCCGGCGGAGTTAGCAATCAGCCCCAGCATTTT.

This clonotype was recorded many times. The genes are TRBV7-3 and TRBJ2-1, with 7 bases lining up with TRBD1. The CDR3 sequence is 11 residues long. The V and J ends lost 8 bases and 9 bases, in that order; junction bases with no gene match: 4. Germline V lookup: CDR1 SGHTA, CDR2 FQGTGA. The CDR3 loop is CASGAGGEQFF. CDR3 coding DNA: TGTGCCAGCGGGGCAGGGGGTGAGCAGTTCTTC.